The source of this T cell receptor beta chain is a study of blood T cells in healthy people across ages (dated by TCRdb to about 2015). Study-wide context: Template switching captured roughly one uniquely barcoded TCR beta cDNA molecule per two T cells in model experiments. Donors were grouped into four age groups: young (average roughly 17 years), middle-aged (roughly 37), aged (around 66) and long-lived (approximately 78). To track age-related changes in TCR beta repertoire diversity, the study relied on deep sequencing normalized with unique cDNA molecular identifiers. Using the same blood draw, the study looked at two additional independent replicas of 1 million unique cDNA reads for two donors, one aged 18 to 30 and the other aged 80 or older. To avoid experimental bias, donors of different ages were distributed randomly across sequencing lanes.

Overall study outcomes, separate from this receptor: Estimates of total diversity from one million sequenced T cells were regarded as lower bounds and underestimates. A strong correlation was found between observed TCR beta diversity and the percentage of naive T cells measured by flow cytometry. Compared with the aged group, the long-lived group had more naive CD4+ T cells, fewer expanded clones and increased TCR diversity, suggesting age selection. Because donor CMV infection status was unknown, age-related changes in expanded clonotypes were potentially confounded. Observed TCR beta diversity per million T cells fell roughly linearly with age, and a significant reduction was already apparent by age roughly 40. Because profiling used bulk unsorted PBMCs, naive and antigen-experienced compartments could not be compared conclusively.

Spanning cysteine to phenylalanine, the CDR3 consists of 15 amino acids. The read is trimmed to its CDR3 DNA, 45 bases read in frame from base 1. Based on the germline V gene, the CDR1 and CDR2 sequences are SGHDT and YYEEEE. Relative to germline, V is 0 bases shorter and J is 0 bases shorter, with 9 bases between their ends. The donors were under 40 Caucasian individuals from Russia, aged roughly 6 to 90 years, who were systemically healthy. Ten milliliters of peripheral blood were drawn from each donor into EDTA-treated Vacutainer tubes. Ficoll-Paque density-gradient centrifugation was used to isolate PBMCs, with at least 6 million per sample. Trizol reagent was used to extract total RNA from the PBMCs, yielding at least 6 micrograms per sample. Naive CD45RAhigh/CD27high T cell percentages were measured by flow cytometry on a PBMC aliquot from every donor. To prepare the library, 5' RACE was applied. Reads for this sample came from an Illumina HiSeq 2500. The second PCR ran for about 7 to 11 cycles and used a J-beta primer mix along with a sample-barcoded 5' primer. A template-switch 5' adaptor carrying 12 random nucleotides introduced a unique molecular identifier onto each TCR beta cDNA molecule. Each sample yielded at least 3 million CDR3-containing paired-end reads. First-strand cDNA synthesis was performed from all RNA using the Mint cDNA synthesis kit, with priming by a TRBC-specific oligonucleotide. All cDNA was treated with uracil-DNA glycosylase and then went through a first 18-cycle PCR with the universal primers M1SS and BC2_uni_R. Concerning the study's data processing: For normalization, 1 million high-quality reads, each with a distinct molecular identifier, were randomly selected from each sample. Instead of being binned into consensus sequences, reads that shared molecular identifiers were thrown out. MiTCR, run with a Q25 quality threshold and the strictest error-elimination algorithm, handled CDR3 identification, clonotype clustering and error correction. A nonparametric unseen species model with Euler transformation was used to estimate lower-bound total TCR beta diversity. TCRdb's own reprocessing of the public reads used fastp at Q25 and MiXCR and kept productive beta chains. Rows with one shared CDR3 protein collapse into an entry with the most common genes and DNA. These V and J calls rely on TCRdb rather than the paper's analysis. The sample table shows 1.5 million or so distinct CDR3 sequences, and 40% to 50% are seen once. 7.9% of the sample rests with the top ten.

Points on this clonotype: What this receptor recognizes is not known. No base quality information exists; no much larger clone differs at one position.

Sequenced sample: blood. The receptor was derived from a woman under 30 in good health. The sequence links TRBV5-6 to TRBJ1-1; the D gene lacks a confident call. The nucleotide sequence is given as TGTGCCAGCAGCTTGGGCGGACTGTTGAACACTGAAGCTTTCTTT. This sequence encodes CASSLGGLLNTEAFF.